This T cell receptor (beta chain) appears in the sequencing data of a study of blood T cell repertoires in COVID-19. Study-level background: COVID-19 samples, acute and convalescent, were from the United States, Italy and Spain. T cells, B-cell-depleted T cells, or PBMCs supplied cDNA or gDNA.

Original methodology: Reference gene primer amplification in the assay estimated nucleated cell counts. Here immunoSEQ multiplex PCR was the method, and the copy in TCRdb shows in-frame clones only, minus some. V, J and clone size were drawn from that table, and D and trimming were deduced from the DNA. The sample lists around 200,000 clones, 83% seen once, with 2% to 3% in the top ten. Germline CDR1 LGHNT, CDR2 FRNRAP. This CDR3 region has 15 residues. Trimming cost V 1 base and J 1 base; bases outside gene matches: 0. The sample comprised peripheral blood. The chain recombines TRBV12-5 with TRBJ2-2; 7 bases align to TRBD1. The source of this sequence is a woman in her 40s with active or convalescent COVID-19. The CDR3: CASGLGQGNTGELFF. The DNA for the CDR3 is TGTGCTAGTGGTTTGGGACAGGGGAACACCGGGGAGCTGTTTTTT.